In this sample, the clone carrying this T cell receptor (beta chain) turned up a few times. This sample was taken from a study of tumor-infiltrating lymphocytes in primary liver carcinoma. The input was 500 ng total RNA; TCR beta cDNA was made from it with a constant-region primer. Modified slightly, ARM-PCR produced TCR beta libraries over three nested multiplex PCR rounds. The first two PCR rounds, around 11 cycles each, used TRBV1-TRBV30 forward primers and a C-beta reverse primer. TCRdb itself ran the multiplex PCR reads through MiXCR, one entry per CDR3 protein. The profile shows roughly 330,000 distinct CDR3 sequences, roughly two thirds of them singletons. V gave up 7 bases and J gave up 1 base, with 11 bases separating them. The V gene's germline CDR1 is MDHEN and CDR2 SYDVKM. CDR3 length equals 14 residues. In addition to blood RNA drawn from unsorted whole blood, germline DNA was extracted.

The chain couples TRBV28 to TRBJ2-1; perhaps TRBD1 as D (5 bases). The receptor comes from a man aged 40-49 years with primary liver carcinoma and hepatitis B virus infection. Sequencing used peripheral blood. Here the CDR3 DNA reads TGTGCCAGCACCCGACAGTCGTCCTACAATGAGCAGTTCTTC. It encodes CASTRQSSYNEQFF. Full variable domain (remainder filled in from reference TRBV28 and TRBJ2-1): DVKVTQSSRYLVKRTGEKVFLECVQDMDHENMFWYRQDPGLGLRLIYFSYDVKMKEKGDIPEGYSVSREKKERFSLILESASTNQTSMYLCASTRQSSYNEQFFGPGTRLTVL.